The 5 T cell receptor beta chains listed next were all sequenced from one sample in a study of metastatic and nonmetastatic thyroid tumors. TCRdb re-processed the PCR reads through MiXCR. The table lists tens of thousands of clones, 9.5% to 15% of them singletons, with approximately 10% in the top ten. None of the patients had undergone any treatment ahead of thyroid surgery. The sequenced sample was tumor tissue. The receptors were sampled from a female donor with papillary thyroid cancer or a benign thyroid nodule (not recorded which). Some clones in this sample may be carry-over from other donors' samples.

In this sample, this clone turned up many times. In DNA form, the CDR3 reads TGTGCCAGCAGCTTAGTTTATAGGGACTTCCTTTACGAGCAGTACTTC. Amino acids: CASSLVYRDFLYEQYF. This rearrangement joins TRBV11-2 to TRBJ2-7, with D possibly matching TRBD2 (6 bases). Looked up from germline, CDR1 is SGHAT and CDR2 is FQNNGV. Trimming stripped 1 base from V and 4 bases from J, with 17 bases between. The CDR3 totals 16 residues.

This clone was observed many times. CDR3 sequence: CAFRTSGREYQETQYF. In nucleotides, the CDR3 is TGTGCCTTTAGGACTAGCGGGAGGGAGTACCAAGAGACCCAGTACTTC. J is TRBJ2-5 and V is TRBV30, with 15 bases fitting TRBD2. The trim removed 7 bases at V and 0 bases at J, leaving 6 bases unmatched. This CDR3 contains 16 residues. Germline V lookup: CDR1 GTSNPN, CDR2 SVGIG (reference sequence).

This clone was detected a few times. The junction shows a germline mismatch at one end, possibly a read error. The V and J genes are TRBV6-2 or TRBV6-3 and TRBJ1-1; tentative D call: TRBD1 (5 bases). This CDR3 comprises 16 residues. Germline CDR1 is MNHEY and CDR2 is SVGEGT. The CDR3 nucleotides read TGTGCCAGCGCCGGGGGGTGTAAAGTGAGGATAACTGGAGCTTTCTTT. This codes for CASAGGCKVRITGAFF.

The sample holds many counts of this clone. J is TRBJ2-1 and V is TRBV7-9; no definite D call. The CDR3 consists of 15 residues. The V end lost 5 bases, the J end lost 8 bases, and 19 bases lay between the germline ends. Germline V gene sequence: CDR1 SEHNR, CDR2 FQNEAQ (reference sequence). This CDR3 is CASSVLSRSGHEQFF. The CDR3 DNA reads TGTGCCAGCAGCGTTCTCAGCAGAAGTGGGCATGAGCAGTTCTTC.

CDR3 nucleotides: TGTGCCAGCAGTCTTATCTGGTATCAGCCCCAGCATTTT. This encodes CASSLIWYQPQHF. This chain uses TRBV5-5 with TRBJ1-5; D not resolved. The CDR3 runs to 13 residues. Germline CDR1 SGHKS, CDR2 YYEKEE (reference sequence). V lost 5 bases, J lost 5 bases, and 11 bases lay in between.